Below are 31 T cell receptor beta chains sequenced from a single sample in a study of regulatory T cells in long-lasting Graves disease. Construction of TCR beta libraries relied on iRepertoire HTBI primers and on Arm-PCR targeting CDR3 regions. TCRdb reanalysed the multiplex PCR reads using MiXCR and keeps one entry per CDR3 protein. The table lists about 660,000 distinct CDR3 sequences, 25% to 35% of them singletons. Regarding time point: persistent/refractory GD, antithyroid drugs over 5 years with positive TRAb. The TCR library was prepared using RNA isolated from PBMCs. The sample consisted of peripheral blood mononuclear cells (PBMCs), taken when the disease was refractory, from a patient treated with antithyroid drugs. These receptors all come from a female donor with Graves disease.

J is TRBJ1-6 and V is TRBV6-1; 8 bases match TRBD1. This CDR3 has 15 amino acids. Trimming took 4 bases from V and 9 from J; bases not matched to a gene: 8. Per the germline V gene, CDR1 is MNHNS and CDR2 is SASEGT. CDR3 in amino acids: CASSATGQGGSPLHF. DNA of the CDR3: TGTGCCAGCAGTGCTACTGGACAGGGTGGTTCACCCCTCCACTTT.

In this sample, this clonotype turned up a few times. V gene TRBV7-6 combines with J gene TRBJ2-2; D may be TRBD1 (6 bases). CDR1 is SGHVS, CDR2 FNYEAQ, per germline. The CDR3 has 16 amino acids. The V end was cut by 3 bases, the J end by 4 bases, with 15 bases between. As DNA, the CDR3 is TGTGCCAGCAGCTTCCACCACAGGGTGGGCACCGGGGAGCTGTTTTTT. This sequence encodes CASSFHHRVGTGELFF.

This clonotype was seen more than once but under ten times. The V and J genes are TRBV20-1 and TRBJ2-5; 12 bases are a match to TRBD2. CDR1 and CDR2 (germline): DFQATT, SNEGSKA (reference sequence). Trimming at V came to 2 bases and at J to 4 bases, leaving 11 bases not matched to a gene. The CDR3 sequence is 17 residues long. CDR3 region: CSARLLAGGIRGETQYF. The DNA of the CDR3 is TGCAGTGCTAGATTACTAGCGGGAGGCATCCGGGGAGAGACCCAGTACTTC.

The gene calls are TRBV29-1 and TRBJ2-5; 8 bases match TRBD1. Germline-derived CDR1 and CDR2 are SQVTM and ANQGSEA. With V trimmed by 7 bases and J by 7 bases, 11 bases remained unmatched. The CDR3 has 13 amino acids. The CDR3 reads CSAGTGPQGTQYF. As DNA, the CDR3 is TGCAGCGCCGGGACAGGCCCCCAGGGGACCCAGTACTTC.

This clonotype was found a few times. The rearrangement uses TRBV28 and TRBJ1-5; a possible D gene is TRBD1 (5 bases). V shed 3 bases and J shed 2 bases, with 14 bases lying between them. The CDR3 extends over 16 amino acids. Germline assignment: CDR1 MDHEN and CDR2 SYDVKM. CDR3 sequence reads: CASSLYVGAGNQPQHF. The CDR3 bases are TGTGCCAGCAGTTTGTACGTCGGGGCAGGCAATCAGCCCCAGCATTTT.

This clonotype was detected only a few times. V is TRBV4-1 and J is TRBJ1-4; D is uncertain. CDR1 and CDR2 (germline): MGHRA, YSYEKL. Between the trimmed V and J ends, which lost 1 base and 6 bases, there was a span of 18 bases. This CDR3 is 17 amino acids long. This chain's CDR3 is CASSQVISTGGDEKLFF. The CDR3 DNA sequence: TGCGCCAGCAGCCAAGTGATTTCCACCGGTGGGGATGAAAAACTGTTTTTT.

The V gene is TRBV3-1, the J gene TRBJ2-7; 14 bases are shared with TRBD2. V trimming: 4 bases; J trimming: 2 bases; junction bases outside the gene matches: 7. Germline assignment: CDR1 LGHDT and CDR2 YNNKEL (reference sequence). This CDR3 comprises 17 residues. This CDR3 reads CASSLHRTSGRTYEQYF. CDR3 DNA: TGTGCCAGCAGCCTCCATCGGACTAGCGGGAGGACCTACGAGCAGTACTTC.

This clonotype was observed once. This rearrangement joins TRBV6-2 or TRBV6-3 to TRBJ1-1; D is uncertain. CDR1 and CDR2 from the germline V gene are MNHEY and SVGEGT. V was clipped by 7 bases and J by 0 bases, with 15 bases between them. CDR3 length: 15 amino acids. This CDR3 reads CASTKAGRLNTEAFF. The DNA for the CDR3 is TGTGCCAGCACCAAAGCAGGACGGTTGAACACTGAAGCTTTCTTT.

This clonotype has ten or more counts. The J gene is TRBJ2-7, the V gene TRBV11-2; 7 nucleotides match TRBD2. CDR1 and CDR2 from the germline V gene are SGHAT and FQNNGV. V was clipped by 1 base and J by 4 bases; unmatched bases: 1. The CDR3 extends over 13 amino acids. The CDR3 loop reads CASSLGLAYEQYF. The CDR3 bases are TGTGCCAGCAGCTTAGGACTAGCATACGAGCAGTACTTC.

This chain joins TRBV20-1 and TRBJ2-7; TRBD1 might be the D (6 bases). Trimming took 5 bases from V and 2 from J, leaving 19 bases between them. This CDR3 spans 15 amino acids. Germline CDR1 reads DFQATT; CDR2 reads SNEGSKA (reference sequence). Written as DNA, the CDR3 is TGCAGTGCTCATCCCACGACAGGCTCGACCTACGAGCAGTACTTC. Translating it yields CSAHPTTGSTYEQYF.

Remarks on this clonotype: A much larger clone is a single base away; this may be a read error. This chain links TRBV11-1 with TRBJ1-1; D gene uncertain. This CDR3 spans 14 amino acids. From germline, CDR1 is SGHAT and CDR2 FQDESV (reference sequence). CDR3 in DNA: TGTGCCGGCAGGAATGACATTGGGGACACTGAAGCTTTCTTT. This codes for CAGRNDIGDTEAFF.

In this sample, this clonotype turned up many times. The V gene is TRBV2, the J gene TRBJ1-1; D is unresolved. Germline V gives CDR1 SNHLY, CDR2 FYNNEI. This CDR3 comprises 12 residues. The ends were cut back, 6 bases at V and 5 bases at J, with 10 bases in the middle. For the CDR3, the DNA is TGTGCCAGCAGGTTCAGGCAGACTGAAGCTTTCTTT. Amino acid sequence: CASRFRQTEAFF.

A remark on this clonotype: A much larger clonotype is one base distant, so this may be a read error. The gene calls are TRBV29-1 and TRBJ2-1; TRBD1 aligns across 9 bases. Germline V gene sequence: CDR1 SQVTM, CDR2 ANQGSEA. Trimming cost V 4 bases and J 7 bases; bases outside gene matches: 8. The CDR3 spans 14 residues. The CDR3 region is CSVVGTGTTNEQFF. DNA for the CDR3: TGCAGCGTTGTCGGGACAGGGACCACAAATGAGCAGTTCTTC.

The chain carries TRBV4-1 and TRBJ2-3; TRBD2 matches at 13 bases. Trimming took 4 bases from V and 6 from J; bases not matched to a gene: 22. Germline V CDR1 and CDR2: MGHRA, YSYEKL. CDR3 length equals 21 residues. The CDR3 spells CASSRLHPITSGRADIDTQYF. CDR3 coding DNA: TGCGCCAGCAGCCGACTACATCCAATAACTAGCGGGAGGGCCGACATTGATACGCAGTATTTT.

This clonotype was counted many times. This chain uses TRBV10-3 with TRBJ2-5, with D perhaps given as TRBD1 or TRBD2 (5 bases each). Germline CDR1 ENHRY, CDR2 SYGVKD. The CDR3 is made up of 14 amino acids. Deletions cut 7 bases from V and 1 base from J, with 13 bases between. The CDR3 protein is CAIMRGGGQETQYF. As DNA, the CDR3 is TGTGCCATCATGAGGGGCGGCGGCCAAGAGACCCAGTACTTC.

This clonotype showed up just a few times. CDR3 DNA: TGTGCCAGCAGCTTCCGCCTAGCGGCGATCCGGGAGACCCAGTACTTC. Residues: CASSFRLAAIRETQYF. The chain is built from TRBV7-2 and TRBJ2-5, with TRBD2 matching over 7 bases. The V gene's germline CDR1 is SGHTA and CDR2 FQGNSA. The length of the CDR3 is 16 residues. V shed 3 bases, J shed 5 bases, and the junction held 12 bases outside the gene matches. Variable domain in full (rest from reference TRBV7-2 and TRBJ2-5): GAGVSQSPSNKVTEKGKDVELRCDPISGHTALYWYRQSLGQGLEFLIYFQGNSAPDKSGLPSDRFSAERTGGSVSTLTIQRTQQEDSAVYLCASSFRLAAIRETQYFGPGTRLLVL.

This clonotype was seen repeatedly, ten times or more. V gene TRBV28 combines with J gene TRBJ1-5; the match to TRBD1 covers 9 bases. Per germline, CDR1 MDHEN and CDR2 SYDVKM. The CDR3 is made up of 18 amino acids. Trimming at V came to 4 bases and at J to 2 bases, leaving 12 bases not matched to a gene. CDR3 sequence reads: CASSSPQGARVGNQPQHF. The CDR3 DNA reads as TGTGCCAGCAGTTCCCCACAGGGGGCAAGAGTAGGCAATCAGCCCCAGCATTTT. The entire variable domain, with the rest obtained from reference TRBV28 and TRBJ1-5, is as follows: DVKVTQSSRYLVKRTGEKVFLECVQDMDHENMFWYRQDPGLGLRLIYFSYDVKMKEKGDIPEGYSVSREKKERFSLILESASTNQTSMYLCASSSPQGARVGNQPQHFGDGTRLSIL.

The J gene is TRBJ2-7, the V gene TRBV20-1, with 10 nucleotides matching TRBD2. Trimming cost V 2 bases and J 2 bases; bases outside gene matches: 6. The CDR3 is made up of 15 amino acids. Per the germline V gene, CDR1 is DFQATT and CDR2 is SNEGSKA (reference sequence). The CDR3 region is CSARLSGTSAYEQYF. The CDR3 DNA is TGCAGTGCTAGACTCTCCGGGACTAGCGCCTACGAGCAGTACTTC.

The V call is TRBV29-1, the J call TRBJ1-1; D perhaps matches TRBD1 (5 bases). Trimming stripped 8 bases from V and 5 bases from J, with 15 bases between. The CDR3 covers 12 residues. Per the germline V gene, CDR1 is SQVTM and CDR2 is ANQGSEA. The CDR3 is CSPELWGTEAFF. CDR3 nucleotides: TGCAGCCCGGAGTTATGGGGGACTGAAGCTTTCTTT.

Remarks on this clonotype: This clone may be a read error of a much larger clone one base away. The V and J genes are TRBV6-2 or TRBV6-3 and TRBJ1-3, with a possible D match to TRBD1 (5 bases). The length of the CDR3 is 15 residues. CDR1 and CDR2 from the germline V gene are MNHEY and SVGEGT. Trimming took off 5 bases at V and 0 bases at J, with 11 bases between the two ends. The CDR3 nucleotides are TGTGCCAGCAGTGATTGGGGGAACTCTGGAAACACCATATATTTT. This gives the protein CASSDWGNSGNTIYF.

This clonotype turned up a few times. The chain couples TRBV19 to TRBJ1-1, with D unresolved. CDR1 and CDR2 (germline): LNHDA, SQIVND (reference sequence). V gave up 7 bases and J gave up 1 base, with 13 bases separating them. This CDR3 region has 14 residues. For the CDR3, the DNA is TGTGCCAGTACCGTCGATCCGCGGAACACTGAAGCTTTCTTT. It is translated as CASTVDPRNTEAFF.

The V gene is TRBV20-1, the J gene TRBJ2-7; TRBD2 aligns across 9 bases. Trimming removed 5 bases from V and 5 bases from J; junction bases left unmatched: 16. The CDR3 is 16 amino acids. CDR1 DFQATT and CDR2 SNEGSKA come from the germline V gene (reference sequence). The CDR3 sequence is CSALEGYSGSFHEQYF. DNA of the CDR3: TGCAGTGCTCTTGAAGGGTATAGCGGGAGTTTTCACGAGCAGTACTTC.

This clonotype showed up just a few times. The chain employs TRBV29-1 and TRBJ2-7; no reliable D call. V lost 3 bases and J 1 base, leaving 7 bases between the germline ends. CDR1 SQVTM and CDR2 ANQGSEA come from the germline V gene. This CDR3 is built from 12 residues. CDR3 bases: TGCAGCGTTGAGGGCTTTTCCTACGAGCAGTACTTC. This codes for CSVEGFSYEQYF.

This clonotype has a count of ten or more. This rearrangement joins TRBV6-1 to TRBJ1-5; D is unresolved. The V gene lost 1 base and the J gene lost 2 bases, with 9 bases spanning the gap. CDR1 is MNHNS and CDR2 is SASEGT in the germline V gene. CDR3 size: 15 residues. The CDR3 reads CASSEGGFGNQPQHF. CDR3 coding DNA: TGTGCCAGCAGTGAAGGAGGATTCGGCAATCAGCCCCAGCATTTT.

This clonotype was seen more than once but under ten times. CDR3 residues: CASSLEHGLTYEQYF. CDR3 bases: TGTGCCAGCAGCTTAGAGCATGGCCTGACCTACGAGCAGTACTTC. V is TRBV11-2 and J is TRBJ2-7; D not certain. V lost 0 bases, J lost 2 bases, and 11 bases lay in between. This CDR3 region has 15 residues. Germline V gives CDR1 SGHAT, CDR2 FQNNGV.

The table lists this clonotype with many counts. V and J are TRBV6-1 and TRBJ1-3; possibly TRBD1 for D (6 bases). The CDR3 extends over 14 amino acids. Germline CDR1 MNHNS, CDR2 SASEGT. The V gene lost 6 bases and the J gene lost 8 bases, with 17 bases spanning the gap. CDR3 loop: CASRATGQWDTIYF. The DNA for the CDR3 is TGTGCCAGCAGAGCGACAGGCCAGTGGGACACCATATATTTT.

This chain links TRBV11-2 with TRBJ2-1, with TRBD2 identical over 9 bases. Germline assignment: CDR1 SGHAT and CDR2 FQNNGV. The V segment lost 1 base and the J segment 10 bases; nucleotides outside the gene matches: 8. The CDR3 extends over 15 amino acids. CDR3: CASSLGASGIWEQFF. DNA of the CDR3: TGTGCCAGCAGCTTAGGGGCTAGCGGGATATGGGAGCAGTTCTTC.

This clonotype was observed at least ten times. The chain is built from TRBV11-2 and TRBJ2-7; 8 positions agree with TRBD1. V lost 5 bases to trimming and J lost 4 bases; unmatched junction nucleotides: 7. The CDR3 totals 14 residues. Per the germline V gene, CDR1 is SGHAT and CDR2 is FQNNGV. CDR3 loop: CASSTQTGGYEQYF. Written as DNA, the CDR3 is TGTGCCAGCAGCACACAAACAGGGGGGTACGAGCAGTACTTC.

In this sample, this clonotype turned up a few times. The chain has TRBV6-1 and TRBJ1-5; D is undetermined. This CDR3 comprises 15 residues. Looked up from germline, CDR1 is MNHNS and CDR2 is SASEGT. Trimming stripped 3 bases from V and 6 bases from J, with 15 bases between. The CDR3 DNA sequence: TGTGCCAGCAGTGATGGAGGGAGGCCTGGTCAGCCCCAGCATTTT. Protein: CASSDGGRPGQPQHF.

The chain is built from TRBV3-1 and TRBJ1-2, with D possibly being TRBD1 (6 bases). The V gene's germline CDR1 is LGHDT and CDR2 YNNKEL (reference sequence). The germline V and J ends were trimmed by 4 bases and 4 bases, with 13 bases remaining between them. CDR3 size: 14 residues. The CDR3 loop reads CASSLREGVYGYTF. DNA of the CDR3: TGTGCCAGCAGCCTCCGCGAGGGGGTCTATGGCTACACCTTC. Together with reference TRBV3-1 and TRBJ1-2, the CDR3 gives the full variable domain: DTAVSQTPKYLVTQMGNDKSIKCEQNLGHDTMYWYKQDSKKFLKIMFSYNNKELIINETVPNRFSPKSPDKAHLNLHINSLELGDSAVYFCASSLREGVYGYTFGSGTRLTVV.

This clonotype showed up just a few times. The rearrangement uses TRBV6-1 and TRBJ1-2; perhaps TRBD1 as D (5 bases). In germline, CDR1 is MNHNS, CDR2 SASEGT. The CDR3 extends over 14 amino acids. Trimming pared 5 bases from V and 8 bases from J, leaving 18 bases between. CDR3 protein: CASSRDGASGGYTF. CDR3 DNA sequence: TGTGCCAGCAGTCGGGACGGTGCTTCGGGCGGCTACACCTTC.